This TCR beta chain was observed in a study of blood T cell repertoires in COVID-19. There are 15 residues in the CDR3. The V gene's germline CDR1 is LNHDA and CDR2 SQIVND (reference sequence). The V gene end was trimmed by 6 bases and the J gene end by 7 bases; junction bases not matched to a gene: 8. Authors' data handling: By means of reference gene primer amplification, nucleated cell counts were estimated. Assay: immunoSEQ multiplex PCR; the TCRdb copy retains only in-frame clones and omits some. V and J calls and clone size come straight from that table; D and trimming were deduced from the DNA. The profile shows 50,000 to 75,000 clones, approximately 79% of them singletons.

V usage is TRBV19 and J usage is TRBJ2-1, with TRBD1 identical over 11 bases. This clonotype originated in a woman aged 80 or over with active or convalescent COVID-19. The sequenced sample consisted of peripheral blood. The CDR3 protein is CASSLGTGGGNEQFF. The CDR3 nucleotides read TGTGCCAGTAGCCTCGGGACAGGGGGGGGAAATGAGCAGTTCTTC. The complete variable domain, with remaining parts taken from reference TRBV19 and TRBJ2-1, reads DGGITQSPKYLFRKEGQNVTLSCEQNLNHDAMYWYRQDPGQGLRLIYYSQIVNDFQKGDIAEGYSVSREKKESFPLTVTSAQKNPTAFYLCASSLGTGGGNEQFFGPGTRLTVL.